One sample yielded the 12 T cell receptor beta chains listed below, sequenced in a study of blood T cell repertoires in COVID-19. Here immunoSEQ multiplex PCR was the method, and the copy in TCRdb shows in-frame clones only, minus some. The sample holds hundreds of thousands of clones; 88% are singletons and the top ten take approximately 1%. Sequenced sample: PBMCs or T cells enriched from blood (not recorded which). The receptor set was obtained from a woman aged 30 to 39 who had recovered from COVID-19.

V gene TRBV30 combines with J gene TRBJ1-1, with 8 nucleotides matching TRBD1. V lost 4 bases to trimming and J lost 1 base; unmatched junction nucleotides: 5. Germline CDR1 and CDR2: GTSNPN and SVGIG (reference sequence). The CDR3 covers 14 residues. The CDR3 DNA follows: TGTGCCTGGAATCAGGGGGCAGCGAACACTGAAGCTTTCTTT. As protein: CAWNQGAANTEAFF. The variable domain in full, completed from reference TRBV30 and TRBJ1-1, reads SQTIHQWPATLVQPVGSPLSLECTVEGTSNPNLYWYRQAAGRGLQLLFYSVGIGQISSEVPQNLSASRPQDRQFILSSKKLLLSDSGFYLCAWNQGAANTEAFFGQGTRLTVV.

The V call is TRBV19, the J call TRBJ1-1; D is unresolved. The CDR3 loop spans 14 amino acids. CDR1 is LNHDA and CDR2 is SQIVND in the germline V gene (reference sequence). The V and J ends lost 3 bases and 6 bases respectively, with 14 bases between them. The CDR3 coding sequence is TGTGCCAGTAGTATTAGTCGGGGTCTCGCTGAAGCTTTCTTT. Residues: CASSISRGLAEAFF.

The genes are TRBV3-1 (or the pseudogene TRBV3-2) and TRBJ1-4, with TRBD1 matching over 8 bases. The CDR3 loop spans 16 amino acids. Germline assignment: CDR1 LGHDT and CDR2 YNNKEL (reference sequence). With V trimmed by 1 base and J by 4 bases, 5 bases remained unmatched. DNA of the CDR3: TGTGCCAGCAGCCAAGCGGAAACAGGGGGTAATGAAAAACTGTTTTTT. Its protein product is CASSQAETGGNEKLFF.

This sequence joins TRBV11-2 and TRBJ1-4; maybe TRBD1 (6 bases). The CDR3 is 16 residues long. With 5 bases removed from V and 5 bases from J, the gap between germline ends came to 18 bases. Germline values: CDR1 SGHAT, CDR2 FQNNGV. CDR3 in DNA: TGTGCCAGCAGCCCAGGACAGCTAATCTTCAATGAAAAACTGTTTTTT. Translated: CASSPGQLIFNEKLFF.

This CDR3 reads CASELTGSLNYEQYF. CDR3 in DNA: TGTGCCAGCGAACTCACGGGGAGTTTGAACTACGAGCAGTACTTC. This chain links TRBV7-9 with TRBJ2-7, with TRBD2 as a possible D gene (5 bases). Trimming removed 8 bases from V and 3 bases from J, with 20 bases in between. The CDR3 covers 15 residues. Germline values: CDR1 SEHNR, CDR2 FQNEAQ (reference sequence).

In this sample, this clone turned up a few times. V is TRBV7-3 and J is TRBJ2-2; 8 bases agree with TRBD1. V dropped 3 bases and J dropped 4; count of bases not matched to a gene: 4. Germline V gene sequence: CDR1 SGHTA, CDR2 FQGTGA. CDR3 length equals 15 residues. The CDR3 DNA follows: TGTGCCAGCAGCTTCTCCCAGGGGGCCACCGGGGAGCTGTTTTTT. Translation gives CASSFSQGATGELFF.

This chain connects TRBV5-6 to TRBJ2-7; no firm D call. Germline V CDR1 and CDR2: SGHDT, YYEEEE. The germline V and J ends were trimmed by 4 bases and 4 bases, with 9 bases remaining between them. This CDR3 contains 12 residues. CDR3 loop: CASSRLDYEQYF. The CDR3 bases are TGTGCCAGCAGCCGACTTGATTACGAGCAGTACTTC.

CDR3 amino acids: CASSGGQGEASEAFF. The DNA for the CDR3 is TGTGCCAGCAGCGGGGGACAGGGGGAGGCGTCTGAAGCTTTCTTT. V is TRBV7-9 and J is TRBJ1-1; 11 nucleotides agree with TRBD1. J lost 6 bases, V lost 5 bases, and 8 bases had no gene match. Germline V lookup: CDR1 SEHNR, CDR2 FQNEAQ (reference sequence). CDR3 size: 15 residues.

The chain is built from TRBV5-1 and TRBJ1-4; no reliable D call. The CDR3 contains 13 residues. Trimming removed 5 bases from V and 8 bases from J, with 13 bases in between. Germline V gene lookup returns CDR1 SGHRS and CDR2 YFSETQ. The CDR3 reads CASSSGLWEKLFF. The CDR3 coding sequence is TGCGCCAGCAGTAGTGGGCTCTGGGAAAAACTGTTTTTT.

CDR3 sequence: CASSPALRDFEAFF. The CDR3 nucleotides are TGTGCCAGCAGCCCAGCCCTCAGGGATTTTGAAGCTTTCTTT. V gene TRBV9 combines with J gene TRBJ1-1; the D gene is possibly TRBD1 (5 bases). The V gene's germline CDR1 is SGDLS and CDR2 YYNGEE. The V gene lost 4 bases and the J gene lost 7 bases, with 17 bases spanning the gap. CDR3 length: 14 amino acids.

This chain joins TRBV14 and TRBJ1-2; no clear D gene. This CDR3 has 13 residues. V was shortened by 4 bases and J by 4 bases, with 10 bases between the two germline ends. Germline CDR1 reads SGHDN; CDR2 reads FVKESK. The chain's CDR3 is CASSRTFRYGYTF. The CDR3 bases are TGTGCCAGCAGCCGGACTTTTCGCTATGGCTACACCTTC.

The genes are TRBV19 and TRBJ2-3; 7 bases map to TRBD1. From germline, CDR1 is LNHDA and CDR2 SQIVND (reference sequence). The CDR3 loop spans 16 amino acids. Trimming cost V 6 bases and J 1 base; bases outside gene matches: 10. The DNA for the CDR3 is TGTGCCAGTAGAACACAGGGGTCCCCTGGCACAGATACGCAGTATTTT. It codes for CASRTQGSPGTDTQYF.